These 26 T cell receptor beta chains share one sample of origin, sequenced in a study of somatic mutations in cytotoxic T cells in rheumatoid arthritis. Libraries were prepared by immunoSEQ multiplex PCR; TCRdb keeps only in-frame clonotypes and omits some of them. The data contain 6,000 to 8,000 clones, 65% to 80% of them singletons. Sequenced: CD8+ T cells sorted from blood. Receptors were obtained from an adult with rheumatoid arthritis.

This clone was seen more than once but under ten times. V gene TRBV18 combines with J gene TRBJ1-2; 7 bases line up with TRBD1. Germline CDR1 is KGHSH and CDR2 is LQKENI. V lost 2 bases, J lost 8 bases, and 8 bases stayed unmatched. There are 14 residues in the CDR3. CDR3 residues: CASSPTGTVGGYTF. The DNA for the CDR3 is TGTGCCAGCTCACCAACCGGGACAGTGGGGGGCTACACCTTC. Combining the CDR3 with reference TRBV18 and TRBJ1-2 gives the whole variable domain NAGVMQNPRHLVRRRGQEARLRCSPMKGHSHVYWYRQLPEEGLKFMVYLQKENIIDESGMPKERFSAEFPKEGPSILRIQQVVRGDSAAYFCASSPTGTVGGYTFGSGTRLTVV.

This clone was found a few times. CDR3 sequence: CASSYSGRAYQETQYF. The CDR3 DNA reads TGTGCCAGCAGTTACTCAGGCCGAGCATACCAAGAGACCCAGTACTTC. The chain has TRBV6-5 and TRBJ2-5; D ambiguous. Germline V gene data show CDR1 as MNHEY and CDR2 as SVGAGI. Trimming removed 0 bases at V and 0 bases at J, with 11 bases between. This CDR3 has 16 amino acids.

By sample share, this clone is medium-sized. The CDR3 DNA reads TGTGCCAGCAGCCAAGATGGGGGACAAAGCTATGGCTACACCTTC. This sequence encodes CASSQDGGQSYGYTF. This chain links TRBV4-2 with TRBJ1-2, with D possibly being TRBD1 (6 bases). The CDR3 consists of 15 residues. The V end lost 0 bases, the J end lost 4 bases, and 12 bases lay between the germline ends. Germline V lookup: CDR1 LGHNA, CDR2 YNFKEQ.

V and J are TRBV2 and TRBJ2-2; D gene ambiguous. V lost 0 bases, J lost 6 bases, and 5 bases lay in between. The CDR3 is 13 amino acids. Germline-derived CDR1 and CDR2 are SNHLY and FYNNEI. The DNA for the CDR3 is TGTGCCAGCAGTGAAGCGTATCCCGGGGAGCTGTTTTTT. As protein: CASSEAYPGELFF.

The chain uses TRBV2 and TRBJ1-5; 7 nucleotides match TRBD1. This CDR3 comprises 15 residues. CDR1 is SNHLY and CDR2 is FYNNEI in the germline V gene. The V gene end was trimmed by 6 bases and the J gene end by 0 bases; junction bases not matched to a gene: 5. The CDR3, as DNA: TGTGCCAGCAGGACAGGGACCTTTAGCAATCAGCCCCAGCATTTT. The encoded protein is CASRTGTFSNQPQHF.

The CDR3 here is CASSVVAENSPLHF. The CDR3 DNA is TGTGCCAGCAGCGTAGTTGCAGAAAATTCACCCCTCCACTTT. This rearrangement joins TRBV9 to TRBJ1-6; no definite D call. The CDR3 is 14 residues long. V was pared by 0 bases and J by 7 bases, with 8 bases between. CDR1 and CDR2 from the germline V gene are SGDLS and YYNGEE.

The chain uses TRBV13 and TRBJ2-3; possible D gene TRBD1, 6 bases. The CDR3 loop spans 14 amino acids. The germline V and J ends were trimmed by 0 bases and 5 bases, with 9 bases remaining between them. Germline-derived CDR1 and CDR2 are PRHDT and FYEKMQ (reference sequence). The CDR3 is CASSLGLGGDTQYF. The CDR3 DNA is TGTGCCAGCAGCTTAGGCCTAGGGGGAGATACGCAGTATTTT.

The chain is built from TRBV29-1 and TRBJ1-3, with D possibly matching TRBD1 (5 bases). V was shortened by 4 bases and J by 4 bases, with 17 bases between the two germline ends. The CDR3 has 15 amino acids. The germline CDR1 and CDR2 sequences are SQVTM and ANQGSEA. DNA of the CDR3: TGCAGCGTTGTGGGGACCAGGGAAACCGGAAACACCATATATTTT. Protein product: CSVVGTRETGNTIYF.

V gene TRBV6-1 combines with J gene TRBJ2-3; D unclear. Germline lookup yields CDR1 MNHNS and CDR2 SASEGT. Trimming left V 5 bases short and J 0 bases short, with 12 bases between. The CDR3 extends over 15 amino acids. The CDR3 DNA reads TGTGCCAGCAGTATAACGGATCCTAGCACAGATACGCAGTATTTT. This sequence encodes CASSITDPSTDTQYF.

V is TRBV5-1 and J is TRBJ1-1, with D unclear. Trimming took off 0 bases at V and 6 bases at J, with 3 bases between the two ends. Germline V gene data show CDR1 as SGHRS and CDR2 as YFSETQ. CDR3 length: 11 amino acids. This CDR3 reads CASSLGPEAFF. The DNA of the CDR3 is TGCGCCAGCAGCTTGGGACCTGAAGCTTTCTTT.

The rearrangement uses TRBV6-5 and TRBJ2-2; D remains ambiguous. The germline V and J ends were trimmed by 0 bases and 6 bases, with 8 bases remaining between them. CDR1 is MNHEY and CDR2 is SVGAGI in the germline V gene. This CDR3 region has 14 residues. CDR3 nucleotide sequence: TGTGCCAGCAGTTACTCGGAAGGTTCCGGGGAGCTGTTTTTT. The encoded protein is CASSYSEGSGELFF.

The CDR3 sequence is CASSAGTSGDNEQFF. The CDR3, as DNA: TGTGCCAGCAGTGCCGGGACTAGCGGCGACAATGAGCAGTTCTTC. V and J are TRBV6-4 and TRBJ2-1; 11 bases agree with TRBD2. The germline V gene has CDR1 MRHNA and CDR2 SNTAGT. The CDR3 covers 15 residues. V lost 4 bases, J lost 5 bases, and 4 bases stayed unmatched.

V is TRBV2 and J is TRBJ2-7, with D possibly matching TRBD1 (5 bases). V was pared by 8 bases and J by 0 bases, with 14 bases between. The CDR3 covers 14 residues. Germline V lookup: CDR1 SNHLY, CDR2 FYNNEI. The CDR3 bases are TGTGCCAGCGAAGAACAGGCGAGCTCCTACGAGCAGTACTTC. Translation gives CASEEQASSYEQYF. Based on the CDR3 plus reference TRBV2 and TRBJ2-7, the full variable domain is EPEVTQTPSHQVTQMGQEVILRCVPISNHLYFYWYRQILGQKVEFLVSFYNNEISEKSEIFDDQFSVERPDGSNFTLKIRSTKLEDSAMYFCASEEQASSYEQYFGPGTRLTVT.

This rearrangement joins TRBV5-1 to TRBJ2-1; 7 bases are shared with TRBD1. Germline lookup yields CDR1 SGHRS and CDR2 YFSETQ. V was clipped by 3 bases and J by 3 bases; unmatched bases: 6. This CDR3 region has 15 residues. The CDR3 sequence is CASSSEGQVYNEQFF. Here the CDR3 DNA reads TGCGCCAGCAGCTCCGAAGGACAGGTCTACAATGAGCAGTTCTTC.

The chain combines TRBV10-3 with TRBJ1-2, with D perhaps TRBD1 (6 bases). This CDR3 has 11 amino acids. Trimming removed 11 bases at V and 4 bases at J, with 11 bases between. CDR1 and CDR2 from the germline V gene are ENHRY and SYGVKD. The CDR3 protein is CAAQGSYGYTF. The CDR3 nucleotides are TGTGCCGCACAGGGTAGCTATGGCTACACCTTC.

The chain links TRBV9 to TRBJ1-5; TRBD1 is a possible D gene (5 bases). CDR3 size: 15 residues. Germline loops: CDR1 SGDLS, CDR2 YYNGEE. Trimming left V 4 bases short and J 5 bases short, with 16 bases between. The chain's CDR3 is CASSPGGTLDQPQHF. The CDR3 bases are TGTGCCAGCAGCCCTGGTGGGACCCTTGATCAGCCCCAGCATTTT.

The CDR3 DNA reads TGTGCCAGCAGCGCGATTGACGGACAGCCCCAGCATTTT. Protein product: CASSAIDGQPQHF. The rearrangement uses TRBV6-4 and TRBJ1-5; D unclear. V was trimmed by 6 bases and J by 7 bases, leaving 13 bases between them. This CDR3 comprises 13 residues. Looked up from germline, CDR1 is MRHNA and CDR2 is SNTAGT.

The V call is TRBV19, the J call TRBJ1-1, with D possibly matching TRBD1 (5 bases). In germline, CDR1 is LNHDA, CDR2 SQIVND (reference sequence). V dropped 6 bases and J dropped 1 base, with 6 bases sitting between them. The CDR3 is 12 residues long. The CDR3 region has the DNA TGTGCCAGTAGGGGGGGGAACACTGAAGCTTTCTTT. Encoded protein: CASRGGNTEAFF.

This clone was found once. The chain is built from TRBV4-3 and TRBJ1-1, with unresolved D. V gave up 0 bases and J gave up 9 bases, with 11 bases separating them. CDR1 is LGHNA, CDR2 YSLEER, per germline. The length of the CDR3 is 13 residues. The CDR3 region is CASSQDRHSQAFF. The DNA for the CDR3 is TGCGCCAGCAGCCAAGATCGGCACAGTCAAGCTTTCTTT.

The chain carries TRBV7-9 and TRBJ2-7; TRBD1 matches 8 bases. With V trimmed by 5 bases and J by 5 bases, 8 bases remained unmatched. Germline lookup yields CDR1 SEHNR and CDR2 FQNEAQ (reference sequence). The CDR3 spans 14 residues. For the CDR3, the DNA is TGTGCCAGCAGCCCCCGGACAGGGTCCAACGAGCAGTACTTC. It encodes CASSPRTGSNEQYF.

This chain uses TRBV7-3 with TRBJ2-7; 11 bases fit TRBD1. Unmatched junction bases numbered 4, after V lost 5 bases and J lost 4 bases. Germline CDR1 is SGHTA and CDR2 is FQGTGA. There are 14 residues in the CDR3. CDR3 region: CASSPGQGAYEQYF. CDR3 nucleotide sequence: TGTGCCAGCAGCCCCGGACAGGGGGCATACGAGCAGTACTTC. Using reference TRBV7-3 and TRBJ2-7 for the parts outside the CDR3, the full variable domain is GAGVSQTPSNKVTEKGKYVELRCDPISGHTALYWYRQSLGQGPEFLIYFQGTGAADDSGLPNDRFFAVRPEGSVSTLKIQRTERGDSAVYLCASSPGQGAYEQYFGPGTRLTVT.

The gene calls are TRBV2 and TRBJ1-3, with D perhaps matching TRBD1 (5 bases). CDR1 SNHLY and CDR2 FYNNEI come from the germline V gene. The CDR3 covers 16 residues. Trimming left V 3 bases short and J 0 bases short, with 12 bases between. CDR3 sequence reads: CASSDTSGSSGNTIYF. The CDR3 DNA sequence: TGTGCCAGCAGTGACACGTCAGGGTCCTCTGGAAACACCATATATTTT.

The gene calls are TRBV28 and TRBJ2-7; 9 bases match TRBD2. This CDR3 comprises 12 residues. CDR1 and CDR2 from the germline V gene are MDHEN and SYDVKM. Trimming removed 5 bases from V and 6 bases from J; junction bases left unmatched: 2. DNA of the CDR3: TGTGCCAGCAGTCTGCGGGGGGGCGAGCAGTACTTC. As protein: CASSLRGGEQYF.

This clone turned up a few times. The CDR3 DNA is TGTGCCAGCAGCTTAGACAGAGGGCTAGCGGGGGGGTTAGAGACCCAGTACTTC. The encoded protein is CASSLDRGLAGGLETQYF. The gene calls are TRBV7-2 and TRBJ2-5; 12 bases agree with TRBD2. The CDR3 is 18 amino acids. CDR1 SGHTA and CDR2 FQGNSA come from the germline V gene. Trimming removed 1 base from V and 4 bases from J; junction bases left unmatched: 10.

The chain has TRBV5-1 and TRBJ1-1; D not certain. CDR1 and CDR2 (germline): SGHRS, YFSETQ. This CDR3 comprises 14 residues. V shed 4 bases and J shed 7 bases, with 17 bases lying between them. The CDR3 region is CASSLDMAGLEAFF. CDR3 DNA: TGCGCCAGCAGCCTTGACATGGCTGGCCTTGAAGCTTTCTTT.

This clone showed up just a few times. The CDR3: CASLDVDQPQHF. CDR3 nucleotide sequence: TGCGCCAGCCTAGACGTCGATCAGCCCCAGCATTTT. The chain uses TRBV5-1 and TRBJ1-5, with D unresolved. Trimming shortened V by 7 bases and J by 5 bases, and 10 bases separated the two germline ends. This CDR3 comprises 12 residues. Germline CDR1 and CDR2: SGHRS and YFSETQ.